Detailed here is one T cell receptor beta chain. The target antigen is unknown. V lost 4 bases to trimming and J lost 1 base, with 10 bases between them. The germline V gene encodes CDR1 MRHNA and CDR2 SNTAGT. There are 14 residues in the CDR3. The protocol was immunoSEQ multiplex PCR, while the TCRdb copy is restricted to in-frame clones and leaves out a portion. Of around 150,000 clones in the sample, about 92% are singletons; the top ten hold approximately 1%. The source of the sample is a study of OX40 agonist ivuxolimab in advanced cancers. On the study more broadly: Patients were given ivuxolimab, an antibody that agonizes OX40 (CD134). The eligibility criteria allowed prior anti-PD-1, anti-PD-L1 or anti-CTLA-4 therapy, and about 40% had some.

General study results and limits: Partial responders treated at 0.1-3.0 mg/kg exhibited clonal expansion among the lowest measured.

The chain has TRBV6-4 and TRBJ1-1; maybe TRBD1 (5 bases). The input for sequencing was CD4+ or CD8+ T cells sorted from blood, taken in a trial of the OX40 agonist ivuxolimab. This clonotype originated in an adult with an advanced solid tumor such as melanoma, head and neck, liver or kidney cancer. The CDR3 nucleotides are TGTGCCAGCAGTGCCCTCGGGGGGAACACTGAAGCTTTCTTT. Translated: CASSALGGNTEAFF.